The 5 T cell receptor beta chains listed next were all sequenced from one sample in a study of blood T cell repertoires in COVID-19. Sequencing was performed with immunoSEQ multiplex PCR; in TCRdb, only in-frame clones are kept and a portion is missing. The table has roughly 80,000 clones, about 90% seen once; the top ten hold approximately 19%. Sequenced: peripheral blood. The receptors here all came from an elderly man in a cohort sampled during active COVID-19.

The rearrangement links TRBV6-5 to TRBJ1-2, with 8 positions matching TRBD1. Germline V gene data show CDR1 as MNHEY and CDR2 as SVGAGI. The CDR3 runs 12 residues. Trimming took 6 bases from V and 8 from J; bases not matched to a gene: 5. In DNA form, the CDR3 reads TGTGCCAGCAGAGGACAGGGCAGCGGCTACACCTTC. It yields the protein CASRGQGSGYTF.

The chain couples TRBV19 to TRBJ1-2; D not certain. The CDR3 is 13 amino acids. The V end lost 8 bases, the J end lost 8 bases, and 18 bases lay between the germline ends. Looked up from germline, CDR1 is LNHDA and CDR2 is SQIVND (reference sequence). CDR3 protein: CASAIRISGGYTF. Written as DNA, the CDR3 is TGTGCCAGTGCGATCCGGATCTCGGGGGGCTACACCTTC.

J is TRBJ1-1 and V is TRBV6-5, with D perhaps matching TRBD1 (6 bases). Germline-derived CDR1 and CDR2 are MNHEY and SVGAGI. CDR3 length: 13 residues. Trimming removed 5 bases from V and 4 bases from J, with 11 bases in between. CDR3 amino acids: CASSRRGRTEAFF. CDR3 nucleotides: TGTGCCAGCAGTCGCAGGGGCCGCACTGAAGCTTTCTTT.

The chain recombines TRBV6-5 with TRBJ2-7; 8 bases are a match to TRBD2. Trimming took 8 bases from V and 0 from J; bases not matched to a gene: 6. The CDR3 extends over 14 amino acids. Germline V gene lookup returns CDR1 MNHEY and CDR2 SVGAGI. DNA of the CDR3: TGTGCCAGCGCCAGCGGGGGCCACTCCTACGAGCAGTACGTC. This sequence encodes CASASGGHSYEQYV.

The rearrangement joins TRBV12-3 or TRBV12-4 to TRBJ2-3; D remains ambiguous. The CDR3 sequence is 13 residues long. V was shortened by 3 bases and J by 5 bases, with 9 bases between the two germline ends. The CDR3 loop is CASSFTTGDTQYF. The CDR3 DNA follows: TGTGCCAGCAGTTTTACTACCGGAGATACGCAGTATTTT.